Below, 29 T cell receptor beta chains from the same sample are listed, as sequenced in a study of technical replicates of blood from a few donors. Data came from immunoSEQ multiplex PCR; TCRdb stores just in-frame clones and leaves some out. The data hold 65,000 to 80,000 clones, with 96% observed a single time. Sequencing was done on a sample of T cells isolated from PBMCs. These receptor sequences come from a human donor in good health.

The rearrangement links TRBV7-3 to TRBJ2-1, with 11 bases identical to TRBD2. The J segment lost 6 bases and the V segment lost 2 bases, leaving 15 bases of the junction unmatched. The CDR3 has 19 residues. Germline CDR1 and CDR2: SGHTA and FQGTGA. The CDR3 DNA sequence: TGTGCCAGCAGCTTATGGTCCCTTGAGACTAGCGGGATTAGCAATGAGCAGTTCTTC. It translates to CASSLWSLETSGISNEQFF.

The rearrangement uses TRBV18 and TRBJ1-1; D gene uncertain. The CDR3 has 13 amino acids. Per germline, CDR1 KGHSH and CDR2 LQKENI. The V end was cut by 8 bases, the J end by 3 bases, with 13 bases between. The CDR3 coding sequence is TGTGCCAGCCGATTGTGGGAGTACACTGAAGCTTTCTTT. Its translation: CASRLWEYTEAFF.

The V call is TRBV5-4, the J call TRBJ2-7; D might be TRBD2 (6 bases). V was clipped by 4 bases and J by 6 bases, with 14 bases between them. There are 13 residues in the CDR3. Germline-derived CDR1 and CDR2 are SGHNT and YYREEE (reference sequence). The CDR3 sequence: CASSPPAGPEQYF. Here the CDR3 DNA reads TGTGCCAGCAGCCCTCCTGCGGGGCCCGAGCAGTACTTC.

V gene TRBV9 combines with J gene TRBJ1-1, with TRBD1 identical over 7 bases. The CDR3 sequence is 15 residues long. Germline values: CDR1 SGDLS, CDR2 YYNGEE. V lost 4 bases and J lost 0; bases outside the gene matches: 6. The CDR3 DNA reads TGTGCCAGCAGCCCACGACAGGGTTTGAACACTGAAGCTTTCTTT. Translated, it gives CASSPRQGLNTEAFF.

The chain joins TRBV30 to TRBJ1-5; D unresolved. The CDR3 is 13 residues long. V was pared by 1 base and J by 5 bases, with 9 bases between. CDR1 is GTSNPN, CDR2 SVGIG, per germline (reference sequence). CDR3: CAWSAQRDQPQHF. In nucleotides, the CDR3 is TGTGCCTGGAGTGCCCAGAGGGATCAGCCCCAGCATTTT.

The chain recombines TRBV11-2 with TRBJ2-7, with 9 bases aligning to TRBD2. Germline V gives CDR1 SGHAT, CDR2 FQNNGV. The CDR3 runs 15 residues. V shed 5 bases and J 1 base; nucleotides not matched to a gene: 6. The CDR3 here is CASSPGTSRSYEQYF. In DNA, the CDR3 is TGTGCCAGCAGCCCCGGGACTAGCAGATCCTACGAGCAGTACTTC. Looking up the rest from reference TRBV11-2 and TRBJ2-7 gives the full variable domain: EAGVAQSPRYKIIEKRQSVAFWCNPISGHATLYWYQQILGQGPKLLIQFQNNGVVDDSQLPKDRFSAERLKGVDSTLKIQPAKLEDSAVYLCASSPGTSRSYEQYFGPGTRLTVT.

The rearrangement links TRBV29-1 to TRBJ1-1; 9 bases agree with TRBD1. The trim removed 6 bases at V and 7 bases at J, leaving 12 bases unmatched. Looked up from germline, CDR1 is SQVTM and CDR2 is ANQGSEA. The CDR3 has 14 residues. For the CDR3, the DNA is TGCAGCGTCAAAAATCCGGGACAGGGTATTGAAGCTTTCTTT. Its translation: CSVKNPGQGIEAFF.

The chain recombines TRBV7-2 with TRBJ2-7; D gene ambiguous. CDR1 and CDR2 (germline): SGHTA, FQGNSA. CDR3 size: 13 residues. Trimming shortened V by 4 bases and J by 6 bases, and 13 bases separated the two germline ends. For the CDR3, the DNA is TGTGCCAGCAGCTCCCACGTCTCACTCGAGCAGTACTTC. Amino acids: CASSSHVSLEQYF.

This clone has only a few counts. The V and J genes are TRBV18 and TRBJ1-5, with 7 bases lining up with TRBD1. The germline V gene encodes CDR1 KGHSH and CDR2 LQKENI. The CDR3 length is 14 residues. V lost 4 bases to trimming and J lost 3 bases; unmatched junction nucleotides: 3. CDR3 in DNA: TGTGCCAGCTCACTGACAGGGCTCAATCAGCCCCAGCATTTT. Translation: CASSLTGLNQPQHF.

The V and J genes are TRBV18 and TRBJ2-7; 8 positions match TRBD1. Germline assignment: CDR1 KGHSH and CDR2 LQKENI. The CDR3 length is 14 residues. V trimming: 3 bases; J trimming: 7 bases; junction bases outside the gene matches: 8. The CDR3 sequence is CASSPGQGVGEQYF. The DNA of the CDR3 is TGTGCCAGCTCACCCGGACAGGGAGTGGGGGAGCAGTACTTC.

V is TRBV27 and J is TRBJ2-7; 10 bases are shared with TRBD2. The CDR3 length is 16 residues. V was clipped by 4 bases and J by 3 bases; unmatched bases: 9. Per the germline V gene, CDR1 is MNHEY and CDR2 is SMNVEV (reference sequence). The CDR3 region is CASSSLSSGGIYEQYF. The CDR3 DNA sequence: TGTGCCAGCAGTTCCCTGAGTAGCGGGGGGATCTACGAGCAGTACTTC.

The chain links TRBV7-6 to TRBJ2-3; 7 bases agree with TRBD2. Losses at the gene ends were 5 bases for V and 2 bases for J; bases not matched to a gene: 13. The CDR3 loop spans 17 amino acids. Germline assignment: CDR1 SGHVS and CDR2 FNYEAQ. CDR3 DNA sequence: TGTGCCAGCAGCAACCCCTATGGCGGGAGAGTCACAGATACGCAGTATTTT. It specifies CASSNPYGGRVTDTQYF.

The rearrangement links TRBV5-1 to TRBJ1-1; weak D call: TRBD1 (6 bases). This CDR3 region has 13 residues. CDR1 SGHRS and CDR2 YFSETQ come from the germline V gene. Trimming cost V 1 base and J 4 bases, with 8 bases left between them. The CDR3 DNA reads TGCGCCAGCAGCTTGACAGGGAGCACTGAAGCTTTCTTT. It translates to CASSLTGSTEAFF.

V usage is TRBV13 and J usage is TRBJ2-3, with D possibly being TRBD1 (6 bases). The V end was cut by 5 bases, the J end by 12 bases, with 18 bases between. Per the germline V gene, CDR1 is PRHDT and CDR2 is FYEKMQ (reference sequence). The CDR3 is 13 residues long. The CDR3 spells CASSETRDTPQYF. In nucleotides, the CDR3 is TGTGCCAGCAGCGAAACTAGGGACACACCACAGTATTTT.

The rearrangement links TRBV4-1 to TRBJ2-2, with D possibly being TRBD1 (6 bases). Trimming took off 4 bases at V and 5 bases at J, with 17 bases between the two ends. The CDR3 runs 16 residues. Germline values: CDR1 MGHRA, CDR2 YSYEKL. CDR3 DNA: TGCGCCAGCAGCCCGTCCGGACAGTCATCAACCGGGGAGCTGTTTTTT. Protein: CASSPSGQSSTGELFF.

Worth noting for this clone: Compared with germline, one end of the junction differs, possibly owing to a read error. V is TRBV4-1 and J is TRBJ1-3; D gene unclear. The CDR3 length is 15 residues. CDR1 is MGHRA and CDR2 is YSYEKL in the germline V gene. Here the CDR3 DNA reads TGCGCCAGCAGCCAAGGGGGAGGGTATGGATACACCATATATTTT. This sequence encodes CASSQGGGYGYTIYF.

This chain links TRBV12-5 with TRBJ2-7; 7 nucleotides match TRBD1. The CDR3 sequence is 13 residues long. CDR1 is LGHNT, CDR2 FRNRAP, per germline. J was trimmed by 2 bases and V by 6 bases; bases with no gene match: 4. CDR3 protein: CASGPGTAYEQYF. CDR3 nucleotide sequence: TGTGCTAGTGGGCCAGGGACAGCCTACGAGCAGTACTTC.

The gene calls are TRBV7-2 and TRBJ2-1, with TRBD2 matching over 10 bases. The junction had 12 bases not matched to a gene; V was cut back by 5 bases and J by 8 bases. This CDR3 comprises 16 residues. The germline V gene has CDR1 SGHTA and CDR2 FQGNSA. CDR3 residues: CASSPKGLAFIDEQFF. For the CDR3, the DNA is TGTGCCAGCAGCCCCAAGGGACTAGCGTTCATCGATGAGCAGTTCTTC.

V usage is TRBV6-5 and J usage is TRBJ1-1; no clear D. The V and J ends lost 0 bases and 2 bases respectively, with 13 bases between them. The CDR3 runs to 16 residues. Germline loops: CDR1 MNHEY, CDR2 SVGAGI. CDR3 coding DNA: TGTGCCAGCAGTTACTCTATGGGCGTAAGAAACACTGAAGCTTTCTTT. As protein: CASSYSMGVRNTEAFF.

The J gene is TRBJ2-3, the V gene TRBV4-3; D perhaps matches TRBD1 (6 bases). CDR3 length: 16 residues. Trimming removed 0 bases at V and 7 bases at J, with 17 bases between. Germline V lookup: CDR1 LGHNA, CDR2 YSLEER. The CDR3 bases are TGCGCCAGCAGCCAAGACGGCCTAGGGGGATTTTATACGCAGTATTTT. It codes for CASSQDGLGGFYTQYF.

This chain connects TRBV19 to TRBJ2-5, with D perhaps TRBD1 (5 bases). V was shortened by 1 base and J by 4 bases, with 7 bases between the two germline ends. The CDR3 consists of 13 residues. Germline V lookup: CDR1 LNHDA, CDR2 SQIVND (reference sequence). CDR3: CASSIAQGETQYF. The CDR3 nucleotides read TGTGCCAGTAGTATAGCTCAGGGAGAGACCCAGTACTTC. The full variable domain, its missing parts supplied by reference TRBV19 and TRBJ2-5, is DGGITQSPKYLFRKEGQNVTLSCEQNLNHDAMYWYRQDPGQGLRLIYYSQIVNDFQKGDIAEGYSVSREKKESFPLTVTSAQKNPTAFYLCASSIAQGETQYFGPGTRLLVL.

The gene calls are TRBV11-2 and TRBJ2-7; 9 nucleotides match TRBD2. This CDR3 comprises 15 residues. CDR1 and CDR2 from the germline V gene are SGHAT and FQNNGV. J lost 4 bases, V lost 1 base, and 5 bases had no gene match. The CDR3 reads CASSLVIAGEYEQYF. DNA for the CDR3: TGTGCCAGCAGCTTAGTAATAGCGGGAGAGTACGAGCAGTACTTC. The whole variable domain, remainder taken from reference TRBV11-2 and TRBJ2-7, is EAGVAQSPRYKIIEKRQSVAFWCNPISGHATLYWYQQILGQGPKLLIQFQNNGVVDDSQLPKDRFSAERLKGVDSTLKIQPAKLEDSAVYLCASSLVIAGEYEQYFGPGTRLTVT.

V gene TRBV6-5 combines with J gene TRBJ2-1; possible D gene TRBD1, 6 bases. The CDR3 totals 13 residues. V was shortened by 5 bases and J by 9 bases, with 14 bases between the two germline ends. CDR1 is MNHEY, CDR2 SVGAGI, per germline. The CDR3: CASSQRLGGEQFF. CDR3 nucleotides: TGTGCCAGCAGTCAGCGTCTAGGGGGTGAGCAGTTCTTC.

The V and J genes are TRBV28 and TRBJ1-5; TRBD1 matches 10 bases. Germline V gene data show CDR1 as MDHEN and CDR2 as SYDVKM. The length of the CDR3 is 15 residues. The V and J ends lost 5 bases and 2 bases, in that order; junction bases with no gene match: 3. The DNA for the CDR3 is TGTGCCAGCAGTCCCGGGACAGGGGGCAATCAGCCCCAGCATTTT. Protein sequence: CASSPGTGGNQPQHF. Full variable domain (remainder filled in from reference TRBV28 and TRBJ1-5): DVKVTQSSRYLVKRTGEKVFLECVQDMDHENMFWYRQDPGLGLRLIYFSYDVKMKEKGDIPEGYSVSREKKERFSLILESASTNQTSMYLCASSPGTGGNQPQHFGDGTRLSIL.

The chain couples TRBV30 to TRBJ1-4; the match to TRBD1 covers 7 bases. This CDR3 spans 14 amino acids. Germline V CDR1 and CDR2: GTSNPN, SVGIG (reference sequence). V lost 0 bases, J lost 8 bases, and 6 bases stayed unmatched. CDR3 DNA: TGTGCCTGGAGTGTTTTAGGGGGCTGGGAAAAACTGTTTTTT. Protein sequence: CAWSVLGGWEKLFF. Based on the CDR3 plus reference TRBV30 and TRBJ1-4, the full variable domain is SQTIHQWPATLVQPVGSPLSLECTVEGTSNPNLYWYRQAAGRGLQLLFYSVGIGQISSEVPQNLSASRPQDRQFILSSKKLLLSDSGFYLCAWSVLGGWEKLFFGSGTQLSVL.

This clone was seen only once. V and J are TRBV7-9 and TRBJ1-1; D is ambiguous. Trimming took off 1 base at V and 0 bases at J, with 15 bases between the two ends. In germline, CDR1 is SEHNR, CDR2 FQNEAQ (reference sequence). CDR3 length: 17 residues. CDR3 DNA sequence: TGTGCCAGCAGCTTAGTTACGGGGAGCGGAGTGAACACTGAAGCTTTCTTT. It codes for CASSLVTGSGVNTEAFF. Drawing the rest from reference TRBV7-9 and TRBJ1-1, the complete variable domain is DTGVSQNPRHKITKRGQNVTFRCDPISEHNRLYWYRQTLGQGPEFLTYFQNEAQLEKSRLLSDRFSAERPKGSFSTLEIQRTEQGDSAMYLCASSLVTGSGVNTEAFFGQGTRLTVV.

In this sample, this clone turned up once. V is TRBV28 and J is TRBJ2-3; a weak D match, TRBD1 (7 bases). The CDR3 is 16 amino acids. Germline CDR1 reads MDHEN; CDR2 reads SYDVKM. V was clipped by 6 bases and J by 0 bases, with 16 bases between them. The CDR3 DNA reads as TGTGCCAGCAGGGGGGGACAGCTAAGTAGCACAGATACGCAGTATTTT. This gives the protein CASRGGQLSSTDTQYF.

V and J are TRBV4-3 and TRBJ2-7; no reliable D call. Germline V gene lookup returns CDR1 LGHNA and CDR2 YSLEER. The V and J ends lost 1 base and 7 bases respectively, with 11 bases between them. CDR3 length: 13 residues. The chain's CDR3 is CASSQVANLEQYF. CDR3 nucleotide sequence: TGCGCCAGCAGCCAAGTAGCAAATCTGGAGCAGTACTTC.

The count of this clone is one. This chain uses TRBV12-5 with TRBJ1-3; perhaps TRBD1 as D (5 bases). Trimming shortened V by 1 base and J by 4 bases, and 17 bases separated the two germline ends. Germline V CDR1 and CDR2: LGHNT, FRNRAP. CDR3 length: 17 amino acids. CDR3 coding DNA: TGTGCTAGTGGTTTGGCCGCTCCCCCGGGGGAAGGAAACACCATATATTTT. Translating it yields CASGLAAPPGEGNTIYF.